This note documents a single T cell receptor beta chain sequence. Antigen specificity is unknown. Trimming cost V 7 bases and J 1 base; bases outside gene matches: 15. The CDR3 extends over 19 amino acids. CDR1 and CDR2 from the germline V gene are SGHVS and FQNEAQ. Using immunoSEQ multiplex PCR, the repertoire was profiled, and TCRdb retains in-frame clones only, with some absent. In the table there are under 110,000 clones, roughly 84% of which are singletons. The data belong to a study of T cell responses to AZD1222 COVID-19 vaccine. General study points: Females outnumbered males among donors, who were mostly white British; clonal diversity was possibly underestimated. Nearly half of the spike-specific TCRs reportedly recognize variant regions that carry no mutations.

This material consisted of peripheral blood, taken on day 0 of AZD1222 vaccination. V usage is TRBV7-8 and J usage is TRBJ2-2, with 10 bases matching TRBD2. The sequence was collected from an adult in good health. In nucleotides, the CDR3 is TGTGCCAGCACCCATAGCATAGCGGCTAGCGGGGGGAACACCGGGGAGCTGTTTTTT. Protein: CASTHSIAASGGNTGELFF.